These 8 T cell receptor beta chains came from one sample sequenced in a study of neurological immune-mediated disorders. TCRdb used MiXCR to reprocess the 5' RACE reads, holding one entry per CDR3 protein. Of about 58,000 distinct CDR3 sequences listed, roughly 3.5% are singletons. Sequenced sample: PBMCs. The receptor source for this set is a woman aged 55-70 years with multiple sclerosis.

This clonotype was found many times. The chain uses TRBV7-6 and TRBJ1-5; D is possibly TRBD1 (6 bases). The CDR3 length is 14 residues. Trimming cost V 5 bases and J 5 bases, with 13 bases left between them. CDR1 and CDR2 (germline): SGHVS, FNYEAQ. As DNA, the CDR3 is TGTGCCAGCAGCCCGGTGTCAGGGGATCAGCCCCAGCATTTT. This encodes CASSPVSGDQPQHF.

This clonotype was seen at least ten times. This chain uses TRBV20-1 with TRBJ2-3; 7 bases are a match to TRBD2. Germline V gene lookup returns CDR1 DFQATT and CDR2 SNEGSKA (reference sequence). J was trimmed by 4 bases and V by 6 bases; bases with no gene match: 16. The CDR3 is 16 amino acids. The CDR3 spells CSARPEAGRSADTQYF. The CDR3 nucleotides read TGCAGTGCGAGACCCGAAGCCGGGAGGAGTGCAGATACGCAGTATTTT.

At least ten counts were recorded for this clonotype. The V call is TRBV7-9, the J call TRBJ1-4; TRBD1 might be the D (5 bases). Germline lookup yields CDR1 SEHNR and CDR2 FQNEAQ (reference sequence). This CDR3 region has 14 residues. V lost 1 base to trimming and J lost 8 bases, with 11 bases between them. This chain's CDR3 is CASSLGQREEKLFF. The CDR3 coding sequence is TGTGCCAGCAGCTTAGGACAGCGGGAGGAAAAACTGTTTTTT.

This clonotype has at least ten counts. V usage is TRBV28 and J usage is TRBJ2-1; D unclear. Trimming left V 3 bases short and J 4 bases short, with 13 bases between. In germline, CDR1 is MDHEN, CDR2 SYDVKM. CDR3 length equals 15 residues. The CDR3 DNA reads TGTGCCAGCAGTTTCCGAGCTTTTCCTTACAATGAGCAGTTCTTC. The encoded protein is CASSFRAFPYNEQFF.

This clonotype was observed at least ten times. V gene TRBV4-3 combines with J gene TRBJ1-2; D is unclear. The V end lost 4 bases, the J end lost 6 bases, and 15 bases lay between the germline ends. The CDR3 sequence is 14 residues long. The germline CDR1 and CDR2 sequences are LGHNA and YSLEER. CDR3 residues: CASSPHPEGDGYTF. For the CDR3, the DNA is TGCGCCAGCAGCCCCCACCCCGAGGGCGATGGCTACACCTTC.

This CDR3 reads CATSDSTSGRTETQYF. The CDR3, as DNA: TGTGCCACCAGTGATTCGACTAGCGGGAGGACAGAGACCCAGTACTTC. This chain links TRBV24-1 with TRBJ2-5, with 13 bases fitting TRBD2. CDR3 size: 16 residues. Germline V gene lookup returns CDR1 KGHDR and CDR2 SFDVKD. The J segment lost 4 bases and the V segment lost 2 bases, leaving 3 bases of the junction unmatched.

At least ten counts were recorded for this clonotype. The rearrangement links TRBV5-1 to TRBJ2-5, with D uncertain. The germline CDR1 and CDR2 sequences are SGHRS and YFSETQ. Trimming pared 0 bases from V and 5 bases from J, leaving 8 bases between. CDR3 length equals 13 residues. The CDR3 region is CASSLESSETQYF. CDR3 bases: TGCGCCAGCAGCTTGGAGTCTTCGGAGACCCAGTACTTC.

This clonotype was counted at least ten times. The genes are TRBV20-1 and TRBJ1-2; D is perhaps TRBD1 (5 bases). The V gene lost 2 bases and the J gene lost 5 bases, with 15 bases spanning the gap. This CDR3 is built from 14 residues. Germline loops: CDR1 DFQATT, CDR2 SNEGSKA (reference sequence). The CDR3 DNA reads TGCAGTGCTAGACTAGACAGCACCTCTTATGGCTACACCTTC. Protein sequence: CSARLDSTSYGYTF.